The present TCR beta chain was sequenced within a study of T cell responses to AZD1222 COVID-19 vaccine. Trimming removed 6 bases at V and 2 bases at J, with 14 bases between. CDR1 and CDR2 (germline): KGHSH, LQKENI. This CDR3 spans 15 amino acids. On this clone itself: The antigen remains unidentified.

Measured with immunoSEQ multiplex PCR; TCRdb has only the in-frame clones, and not every one. Seen here are around 100,000 clones, 87% observed once, and the top ten hold roughly 15%. Regarding the study as a whole: The study reported that nearly half of spike-specific TCRs target unmutated variant regions. No day 14 peak samples; only post-peak repertoires were characterized. White British people made up most donors, females outnumbered males, and clonal diversity was possibly underestimated.

The receptor's source is an adult in good health. The V gene is TRBV18, the J gene TRBJ1-5; D might be TRBD1 (6 bases). The sequenced sample was peripheral blood, obtained on day 0 of AZD1222 vaccination. The CDR3 here is CASSDAGAGNQPQHF. As DNA, the CDR3 is TGTGCCAGCTCCGACGCGGGGGCTGGCAATCAGCCCCAGCATTTT. The full variable domain, in which reference TRBV18 and TRBJ1-5 provide the parts outside the CDR3, is NAGVMQNPRHLVRRRGQEARLRCSPMKGHSHVYWYRQLPEEGLKFMVYLQKENIIDESGMPKERFSAEFPKEGPSILRIQQVVRGDSAAYFCASSDAGAGNQPQHFGDGTRLSIL.